Detailed here is one TCR beta chain. These data are taken from a study of blood T cell repertoires in COVID-19. The CDR3 spans 16 residues. Between the trimmed V and J ends, which lost 2 bases and 5 bases, there was a span of 18 bases. Germline lookup yields CDR1 GTSNPN and CDR2 SVGIG (reference sequence). This table comes from immunoSEQ multiplex PCR, and its TCRdb copy is limited to in-frame clones, with some not included. This sample has more than 400,000 clones, with approximately 86% found just once. Enrolled through a virtual design, the participants were between about 18 and 100 years of age and came from 24 US areas.

Sequenced input: PBMCs or T cells enriched from blood (not recorded which). V is TRBV30 and J is TRBJ1-4, with D hard to call. The receptor comes from a woman aged 18-30 years who had recovered from COVID-19. The DNA for the CDR3 is TGTGCCTGGAGTAGGGAAAGATTCGGAGGAAATGAAAAACTGTTTTTT. It yields the protein CAWSRERFGGNEKLFF.